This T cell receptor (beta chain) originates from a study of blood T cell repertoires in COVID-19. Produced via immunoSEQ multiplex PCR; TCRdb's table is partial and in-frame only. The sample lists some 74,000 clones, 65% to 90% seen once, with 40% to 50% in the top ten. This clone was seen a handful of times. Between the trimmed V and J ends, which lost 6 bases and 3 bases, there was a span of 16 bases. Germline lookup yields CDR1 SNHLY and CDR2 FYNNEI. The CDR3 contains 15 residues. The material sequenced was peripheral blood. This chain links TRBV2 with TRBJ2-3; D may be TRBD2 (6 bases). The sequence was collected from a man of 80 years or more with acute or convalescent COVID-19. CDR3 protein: CASSAGIAGTDTQYF. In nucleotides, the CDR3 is TGTGCCAGCAGCGCGGGGATAGCAGGGACAGATACGCAGTATTTT.